The next 9 T cell receptor beta chains were all read from a single sample in a study of blood T cell repertoires in COVID-19. Profiling relied on immunoSEQ multiplex PCR, and the TCRdb table lists in-frame clones only, not all of them. The data contain hundreds of thousands of clones, 75% to 90% of them singletons. The specimen was peripheral blood. These receptors were collected from a woman aged 70-85 years with COVID-19, enrolled during active disease.

This clone occurred once. CDR3 region: CASSRGAGAQETQYF. In DNA, the CDR3 is TGCGCCAGCAGCCGGGGGGCGGGTGCCCAAGAGACCCAGTACTTC. The chain joins TRBV5-1 to TRBJ2-5; weak D call: TRBD2 (7 bases). V was pared by 4 bases and J by 1 base, with 14 bases between. Germline CDR1 SGHRS, CDR2 YFSETQ. This CDR3 is 15 amino acids long.

The rearrangement links TRBV10-3 to TRBJ1-2; D possibly corresponds to TRBD1 (5 bases). The CDR3 length is 14 residues. Germline loops: CDR1 ENHRY, CDR2 SYGVKD. Trimming cost V 2 bases and J 0 bases, with 7 bases left between them. CDR3 amino acids: CAISEPTANYGYTF. The CDR3 DNA sequence: TGTGCCATCAGTGAGCCGACAGCTAACTATGGCTACACCTTC.

This sequence joins TRBV24-1 and TRBJ1-5, with TRBD1 as a possible D gene (6 bases). Looked up from germline, CDR1 is KGHDR and CDR2 is SFDVKD. The CDR3 is 14 amino acids. V gave up 9 bases and J gave up 0 bases, with 11 bases separating them. The DNA for the CDR3 is TGTGCCACCTCGGGGGGCTTTAGCAATCAGCCCCAGCATTTT. It codes for CATSGGFSNQPQHF.

This chain connects TRBV5-4 to TRBJ2-3; 8 bases align to TRBD2. In germline, CDR1 is SGHNT, CDR2 YYREEE (reference sequence). The V and J ends lost 4 bases and 4 bases, in that order; junction bases with no gene match: 5. This CDR3 comprises 14 residues. The CDR3 coding sequence is TGTGCCAGCAGCGGACAACTAGCGGCAGATACGCAGTATTTT. Protein sequence: CASSGQLAADTQYF.

This sequence joins TRBV28 and TRBJ1-4; no clear D. The V end was cut by 3 bases, the J end by 4 bases, with 9 bases between. The CDR3 totals 14 residues. Germline-derived CDR1 and CDR2 are MDHEN and SYDVKM. The CDR3 nucleotides read TGTGCCAGCAGTTTGCGGCAGTTTAATGAAAAACTGTTTTTT. Its protein product is CASSLRQFNEKLFF.

The chain has TRBV7-2 and TRBJ2-3, with a tentative D call TRBD1 (5 bases). The CDR3 sequence is 12 residues long. Trimming took off 6 bases at V and 6 bases at J, with 10 bases between the two ends. Per the germline V gene, CDR1 is SGHTA and CDR2 is FQGNSA. The CDR3 DNA reads as TGTGCCAGCAGTAGCTCAGGGGATACGCAGTATTTT. Residues: CASSSSGDTQYF.

This sequence joins TRBV18 and TRBJ1-3, with 8 bases matching TRBD1. V was clipped by 2 bases and J by 2 bases; unmatched bases: 5. The CDR3 covers 16 residues. From germline, CDR1 is KGHSH and CDR2 LQKENI. CDR3 loop: CASSPYRTGTGNTIYF. The DNA for the CDR3 is TGTGCCAGCTCACCATACCGGACAGGGACTGGAAACACCATATATTTT.

This clone was seen a few times. The V and J genes are TRBV6-1 and TRBJ1-2, with D perhaps TRBD1 (5 bases). V was pared by 3 bases and J by 8 bases, with 19 bases between. The CDR3 has 15 residues. Germline CDR1 reads MNHNS; CDR2 reads SASEGT. The CDR3 reads CASSDGRRTSRGYTF. As DNA, the CDR3 is TGTGCCAGCAGTGACGGGAGGAGGACAAGTCGGGGCTACACCTTC.

This clone was counted a single time. The chain couples TRBV18 to TRBJ1-2, with 10 nucleotides matching TRBD1. Germline V gene data show CDR1 as KGHSH and CDR2 as LQKENI. CDR3 length: 15 amino acids. With 4 bases clipped from V and 7 bases from J, the junction kept 9 bases outside the gene matches. The CDR3 reads CASSLERQGAIGYTF. CDR3 DNA sequence: TGTGCCAGCTCACTCGAAAGACAGGGGGCCATTGGCTACACCTTC.